This T cell receptor beta chain derives from a study of regulatory T cells in long-lasting Graves disease. Time point described: newly diagnosed GD, antithyroid drugs for less than 3 months. RNA from PBMCs was the source of the TCR library. CDR3-region Arm-PCR and iRepertoire HTBI primers produced the TCR beta libraries. Via MiXCR, TCRdb re-called the multiplex PCR reads, giving one row per CDR3 protein. The table has approximately 480,000 distinct CDR3 sequences, 16% seen once. Findings of the study overall: Persistent Graves' patients showed less TCR diversity than newly diagnosed ones.

This CDR3 is built from 13 residues. Per the germline V gene, CDR1 is DFQATT and CDR2 is SNEGSKA (reference sequence). V trimming: 3 bases; J trimming: 5 bases; junction bases outside the gene matches: 6. This clonotype showed up many times. Antigen specificity is unknown. These data were also filed under a second study, of T cells in Graves' hyperthyroidism and ophthalmopathy.

The chain links TRBV20-1 to TRBJ2-7; 8 nucleotides agree with TRBD2. Specimen: peripheral blood mononuclear cells (PBMCs), collected at new diagnosis, from a patient treated with antithyroid drugs. The TCR was taken from a man aged 35 to 55 with Graves disease. The CDR3 region is CSASGRARDEQYF. CDR3 DNA: TGCAGTGCTAGCGGGAGGGCCAGGGACGAGCAGTACTTC.